The clone carrying this T cell receptor (beta chain) was observed many times. The antigen is unknown. The sample originates from a study of Graves' ophthalmopathy and Graves' hyperthyroidism. On the study more broadly: Peripheral blood collection took place at initial diagnosis, before any treatment.

Other autoimmune diseases, uncontrolled infections, pregnancy or lactation excluded patients from enrollment. Patients were diagnosed from clinical symptoms, serum thyroxine, TRAb, thyroid ultrasound and orbital computed tomography. Regarding the study as a whole: Most clonotypes expanded in thyroid above 0.001 frequency were present in blood too.

Amplification targeted the TCR beta CDR3 regions, with RNA transcripts as the source material. A first-round RT-PCR used HTBI primers, followed by a second-round multiplex PCR. TCRdb redid the calling of the multiplex PCR reads with MiXCR, one entry per CDR3 protein. The sample includes around 50,000 distinct CDR3 sequences, roughly 52% seen only once; the top ten take 23%. Sequenced: peripheral blood. This sequence originates from an adult man with Graves' ophthalmopathy.

This chain's CDR3 is CASSLTANYGYTF. The CDR3 coding sequence is TGTGCCAGCAGCTTGACAGCTAACTATGGCTACACCTTC. The chain joins TRBV12-3 or TRBV12-4 to TRBJ1-2; D may be TRBD1 (5 bases). The length of the CDR3 is 13 residues. V dropped 6 bases and J dropped 0 bases, with 8 bases sitting between them.